What follows is one TCR beta chain and its context. Its specificity is not known. Constant-region reverse primers amplified full-length variable regions, followed by semi-nested Nested Universal Primer A PCR. TCRdb ran MiXCR on the 5' RACE reads and lists one entry per CDR3 protein. Of several thousand distinct CDR3 sequences in the sample, 72% were seen once. Germline V CDR1 and CDR2: SGHRS, YFSETQ. The V and J ends lost 3 bases and 4 bases, in that order; junction bases with no gene match: 2. This CDR3 spans 16 amino acids. The sorted Tregs were CD4+CD25+CD127-/low cells. Study findings and constraints: Tumor-infiltrating Treg TCR alpha and beta sequences overlapped most with tumor naive CD4+ T cells, then blood naive. The TCR gene usage of tumor memory CD4+ T cells clustered together with blood and lymph node memory CD4+ cells and with lymph node naive CD4+ cells.

The material sequenced was Tregs sorted from blood. The V and J genes are TRBV5-1 and TRBJ2-1, with 15 positions matching TRBD2. The sequence was collected from a female donor with breast cancer. Here the CDR3 reads CASSSGTSGRYNEQFF. The CDR3 nucleotides are TGCGCCAGCAGCTCCGGGACTAGCGGGAGGTACAATGAGCAGTTCTTC.